The following is a T cell receptor beta chain sequence with its context. The record originates from a study of patients and donors after allogeneic stem cell transplantation. This CDR3 has 12 residues. J gave up 5 bases and V 8 bases, and 8 bases lay outside the gene matches. Per germline, CDR1 DFQATT and CDR2 SNEGSKA (reference sequence). TCRdb redid the calling of the RT-PCR reads with MiXCR, one entry per CDR3 protein. This repertoire shows about a million distinct CDR3 sequences, 18% found once; its top ten account for 6%. V usage is TRBV20-1 and J usage is TRBJ1-1; the match to TRBD1 covers 7 bases. Specimen: blood, either unsorted or a sorted T cell fraction (not recorded which). This clonotype was obtained from a human donor who was either an allogeneic HSCT recipient or a stem cell or donor lymphocyte infusion donor (not recorded which). It is not recorded whose cells these are; they may come from a transplant donor. The CDR3 DNA follows: TGCAGTTCAAGCAGGGGGAGGACTGAAGCTTTCTTT. It translates to CSSSRGRTEAFF.